A single sample gave rise to the 13 T cell receptor beta chains below, sequenced in a study of T-cell memory formation after mild COVID-19. One entry per CDR3 protein results from TCRdb running MiXCR on the 5' RACE reads. The top ten clones hold about 12% of a sample with some 410,000 distinct CDR3 sequences, less than 25% of them seen once. Sequenced sample: PBMCs or a T cell subset sorted from them (not recorded which). The receptor source for this set is an adult woman who had mild COVID-19 (a few samples of this study predate the infection). Cell type and time point are not known.

This clonotype came up a few times. V is TRBV5-1 and J is TRBJ2-2; D call uncertain. CDR1 is SGHRS and CDR2 is YFSETQ in the germline V gene. This CDR3 has 16 amino acids. Deletions cut 0 bases from V and 6 bases from J, with 15 bases between. The CDR3 loop is CASSLAGMLNSGELFF. DNA for the CDR3: TGCGCCAGCAGCTTGGCCGGTATGCTTAATTCCGGGGAGCTGTTTTTT. Supplemented by reference TRBV5-1 and TRBJ2-2, the full variable domain reads KAGVTQTPRYLIKTRGQQVTLSCSPISGHRSVSWYQQTPGQGLQFLFEYFSETQRNKGNFPGRFSGRQFSNSRSEMNVSTLELGDSALYLCASSLAGMLNSGELFFGEGSRLTVL.

This clonotype was seen a few times. The chain employs TRBV7-3 and TRBJ2-3, with 14 bases lining up with TRBD2. The CDR3 is 16 residues long. The V segment lost 4 bases and the J segment 6 bases; nucleotides outside the gene matches: 6. CDR1 is SGHTA and CDR2 is FQGTGA in the germline V gene. The CDR3 nucleotides are TGTGCCAGCAGCTCGGGACTAGCGGGGGCCGGGGATACGCAGTATTTT. Protein sequence: CASSSGLAGAGDTQYF.

This clonotype occurred a few times. The V gene is TRBV29-1, the J gene TRBJ2-1; 9 nucleotides align to TRBD1. Germline V lookup: CDR1 SQVTM, CDR2 ANQGSEA. Trimming removed 3 bases from V and 7 bases from J; junction bases left unmatched: 13. The CDR3 covers 16 residues. Written as DNA, the CDR3 is TGCAGCGTTGATAGGATCCCGGGACAGGGAATTAATGAGCAGTTCTTC. This codes for CSVDRIPGQGINEQFF.

This clonotype was counted only a few times. The chain links TRBV7-2 to TRBJ2-7; possibly TRBD1 or TRBD2 for D (5 bases each). CDR1 and CDR2 (germline): SGHTA, FQGNSA. The CDR3 runs to 15 residues. Trimming shortened V by 5 bases and J by 2 bases, and 16 bases separated the two germline ends. This CDR3 reads CASSPRFGGPYEQYF. The DNA of the CDR3 is TGTGCCAGCAGCCCACGCTTTGGGGGTCCCTACGAGCAGTACTTC.

The chain links TRBV14 to TRBJ2-4, with D unresolved. The germline V and J ends were trimmed by 1 base and 15 bases, with 16 bases remaining between them. CDR3 length: 13 amino acids. CDR1 SGHDN and CDR2 FVKESK come from the germline V gene. CDR3 DNA sequence: TGTGCCAGCAGCCAAGCGTCTGATCGAAGGCGGTACTTC. Its translation: CASSQASDRRRYF. Full variable domain (remainder filled in from reference TRBV14 and TRBJ2-4): EAGVTQFPSHSVIEKGQTVTLRCDPISGHDNLYWYRRVMGKEIKFLLHFVKESKQDESGMPNNRFLAERTGGTYSTLKVQPAELEDSGVYFCASSQASDRRRYFGAGTRLSVL.

The CDR3 coding sequence is TGTGCCAGCAGCGCCCGGGGTTGGGAAAACATTCAGTACTTC. This codes for CASSARGWENIQYF. The rearrangement uses TRBV5-6 and TRBJ2-4, with TRBD2 as a possible D gene (5 bases). Germline CDR1 SGHDT, CDR2 YYEEEE. V was clipped by 4 bases and J by 5 bases, with 13 bases between them. CDR3 length: 14 residues.

This clonotype was recorded a few times. The J gene is TRBJ2-1, the V gene TRBV12-3 or TRBV12-4, with 7 bases matching TRBD1. J gave up 4 bases and V 7 bases, and 10 bases lay outside the gene matches. CDR3 size: 15 residues. The CDR3 spells CASTSGQRTYNEQFF. The DNA of the CDR3 is TGTGCCAGCACCTCGGGACAGCGGACTTACAATGAGCAGTTCTTC.

The chain is built from TRBV12-5 and TRBJ1-1; possibly TRBD1 for D (6 bases). CDR1 and CDR2 from the germline V gene are LGHNT and FRNRAP. This CDR3 is built from 13 residues. V dropped 10 bases and J dropped 2 bases, with 14 bases sitting between them. In DNA form, the CDR3 reads TGTGCTATCAATTCGGGGGCTAACACTGAAGCTTTCTTT. Protein product: CAINSGANTEAFF.

This clonotype has more than one count but fewer than ten. The genes are TRBV5-5 and TRBJ1-5; unclear D gene. CDR1 and CDR2 from the germline V gene are SGHKS and YYEKEE (reference sequence). The CDR3 is 15 amino acids. Trimming pared 2 bases from V and 1 base from J, leaving 10 bases between. CDR3 region: CASSFRGGSNQPQHF. The CDR3 region has the DNA TGTGCCAGCAGCTTTCGGGGTGGGAGCAATCAGCCCCAGCATTTT.

This clonotype was detected a few times. The chain has TRBV27 and TRBJ1-6; D unclear. This CDR3 contains 14 residues. Trimming took off 8 bases at V and 7 bases at J, with 15 bases between the two ends. Germline V CDR1 and CDR2: MNHEY, SMNVEV (reference sequence). Here the CDR3 reads CASPDPPRNSPLHF. CDR3 nucleotide sequence: TGTGCCAGCCCAGACCCTCCCAGGAATTCACCCCTCCACTTT.

The V and J genes are TRBV5-5 and TRBJ2-2; D not certain. CDR3 length: 15 amino acids. V was trimmed by 3 bases and J by 0 bases, leaving 9 bases between them. Per the germline V gene, CDR1 is SGHKS and CDR2 is YYEKEE (reference sequence). The CDR3 DNA sequence: TGTGCCAGCAGCTCCTACCGACCGAACACCGGGGAGCTGTTTTTT. This sequence encodes CASSSYRPNTGELFF. The full variable domain, completed using reference TRBV5-5 and TRBJ2-2, is DAGVTQSPTHLIKTRGQQVTLRCSPISGHKSVSWYQQVLGQGPQFIFQYYEKEERGRGNFPDRFSARQFPNYSSELNVNALLLGDSALYLCASSSYRPNTGELFFGEGSRLTVL.

This chain joins TRBV20-1 and TRBJ2-1; D is possibly TRBD2 (6 bases). The CDR3 contains 19 residues. V dropped 6 bases and J dropped 0 bases, with 27 bases sitting between them. The germline V gene has CDR1 DFQATT and CDR2 SNEGSKA (reference sequence). The CDR3 DNA reads TGCAGTGCGCCGACCCCCGCAACTAGCTCAAGGGTCTCCTACAATGAGCAGTTCTTC. Translation: CSAPTPATSSRVSYNEQFF.

The rearrangement uses TRBV19 and TRBJ2-6; D is ambiguous. Trimming pared 5 bases from V and 1 base from J, leaving 15 bases between. Germline V gene lookup returns CDR1 LNHDA and CDR2 SQIVND (reference sequence). This CDR3 has 17 residues. The chain's CDR3 is CASSLGSVRSGANVLTF. The CDR3 DNA is TGTGCCAGTAGTCTAGGGTCAGTACGGTCTGGGGCCAACGTCCTGACTTTC.